The rows below give T cell receptor beta chains drawn from one sample of a study of Ad26.COV2.S vaccination and SARS-CoV-2 variants. The assay was immunoSEQ multiplex PCR, and TCRdb's table has in-frame clones only and misses some. The sample holds roughly 240,000 clones; more than 75% are singletons and the top ten take about 10%. Sequenced material: peripheral blood, taken in a trial of Ad26.COV2.S vaccine versus placebo. The receptors come from a person between 18 and 60 years old who received the Ad26.COV2.S COVID-19 vaccine or a placebo. Both conserved end residues are part of each CDR3. A D gene is named only where the DNA matches it firmly. For some rows the clone size is stated as once, few or many, or as a class when expanded; others skip it.

clone_size	v_call	d_call	j_call	cdr3_aa	cdr3_nt
NA	TRBV20-1	NA	TRBJ2-7	CSASLEGEQYF	TGCAGTGCTAGTCTGGAGGGCGAGCAGTACTTC
once	TRBV9	TRBD1	TRBJ1-2	CASSVGPGGANYGYTF	TGTGCCAGCAGCGTCGGTCCAGGGGGCGCAAACTATGGCTACACCTTC
NA	TRBV29-1	TRBD1	TRBJ2-7	CSVEVPGTEPYEQYF	TGCAGCGTTGAAGTCCCCGGGACAGAACCCTACGAGCAGTACTTC
once	TRBV6-5	NA	TRBJ2-3	CASSRTGSTDTQYF	TGTGCCAGCAGTCGGACGGGGAGCACAGATACGCAGTATTTT
NA	TRBV11-1	NA	TRBJ2-3	CASSPDGLRDTQYF	TGTGCCAGCAGCCCGGACGGGCTAAGGGATACGCAGTATTTT
NA	TRBV13	NA	TRBJ1-1	CASSLAGKGGTEAFF	TGTGCCAGCAGCTTAGCCGGGAAGGGGGGCACTGAAGCTTTCTTT
NA	TRBV28	NA	TRBJ2-3	CASSRVGAGTDTQYF	TGTGCCAGCAGTCGAGTGGGGGCCGGCACAGATACGCAGTATTTT
NA	TRBV2	NA	TRBJ1-3	CARGSSGNTIYF	TGTGCCAGGGGGAGCTCTGGAAACACCATATATTTT
few	TRBV10-1	NA	TRBJ1-1	CASRSGSSMRMNTEAFF	TGCGCCAGCAGGTCCGGGAGTTCAATGAGGATGAACACTGAAGCTTTCTTT
NA	TRBV5-1	NA	TRBJ1-1	CASSLAGGGAEAFF	TGCGCCAGCAGCTTGGCGGGGGGAGGCGCTGAAGCTTTCTTT
NA	TRBV5-4	NA	TRBJ2-7	CASSPRGGLYEQYF	TGTGCCAGCAGCCCGCGAGGGGGGCTTTACGAGCAGTACTTC
NA	TRBV6-2/TRBV6-3	NA	TRBJ2-1	CASSYSMTSQSSYNEQFF	TGTGCCAGCAGTTACTCGATGACCTCCCAGAGCTCCTACAATGAGCAGTTCTTC
NA	TRBV9	NA	TRBJ1-5	CASGGEDSNQPQHF	TGTGCCAGCGGGGGAGAGGATAGCAATCAGCCCCAGCATTTT
few	TRBV28	TRBD2	TRBJ2-1	CATRTSGRGEQFF	TGTGCCACCCGGACTAGCGGGAGGGGTGAGCAGTTCTTC
NA	TRBV15	NA	TRBJ2-5	CATSPLSRGWRETQYF	TGTGCCACCAGCCCTCTTTCCCGGGGGTGGAGAGAGACCCAGTACTTC
NA	TRBV2	NA	TRBJ2-1	CASTGQNSYNEQFF	TGTGCCAGCACCGGACAGAACTCCTACAATGAGCAGTTCTTC
NA	TRBV4-1	TRBD2	TRBJ2-2	CASSQELAGGLTGELFF	TGCGCCAGCAGCCAAGAGCTGGCGGGGGGCCTCACCGGGGAGCTGTTTTTT
NA	TRBV19	NA	TRBJ1-5	CASSATGGQPQHF	TGTGCCAGTAGTGCCACGGGCGGGCAGCCCCAGCATTTT
NA	TRBV19	TRBD1	TRBJ1-5	CASTNRGSNQPQHF	TGTGCCAGTACGAACAGGGGGAGCAATCAGCCCCAGCATTTT
NA	TRBV28	NA	TRBJ1-4	CASSLLSFREPGEKLFF	TGTGCCAGCAGTTTATTGTCCTTCAGGGAACCTGGAGAAAAACTGTTTTTT
NA	TRBV7-3	NA	TRBJ2-2	CASSKTNTGELFF	TGTGCCAGCAGCAAAACGAACACCGGGGAGCTGTTTTTT
NA	TRBV29-1	NA	TRBJ2-1	CSVPGGSYNEQFF	TGCAGCGTCCCTGGAGGCTCCTACAATGAGCAGTTCTTC
NA	TRBV30	NA	TRBJ1-1	CAWSVPGFGTEAFF	TGTGCCTGGAGTGTGCCGGGGTTCGGCACTGAAGCTTTCTTT
few	TRBV13	TRBD1	TRBJ1-3	CASSSGQVRGSGNTIYF	TGTGCCAGCAGCTCCGGACAGGTTAGGGGGTCTGGAAACACCATATATTTT
NA	TRBV27	NA	TRBJ2-7	CASHPRHQLHEQYF	TGTGCCAGTCATCCCCGCCACCAGCTCCACGAGCAGTACTTC
NA	TRBV6-1	NA	TRBJ2-3	CASTLGGADTQYF	TGTGCCAGCACCCTCGGAGGCGCAGATACGCAGTATTTT